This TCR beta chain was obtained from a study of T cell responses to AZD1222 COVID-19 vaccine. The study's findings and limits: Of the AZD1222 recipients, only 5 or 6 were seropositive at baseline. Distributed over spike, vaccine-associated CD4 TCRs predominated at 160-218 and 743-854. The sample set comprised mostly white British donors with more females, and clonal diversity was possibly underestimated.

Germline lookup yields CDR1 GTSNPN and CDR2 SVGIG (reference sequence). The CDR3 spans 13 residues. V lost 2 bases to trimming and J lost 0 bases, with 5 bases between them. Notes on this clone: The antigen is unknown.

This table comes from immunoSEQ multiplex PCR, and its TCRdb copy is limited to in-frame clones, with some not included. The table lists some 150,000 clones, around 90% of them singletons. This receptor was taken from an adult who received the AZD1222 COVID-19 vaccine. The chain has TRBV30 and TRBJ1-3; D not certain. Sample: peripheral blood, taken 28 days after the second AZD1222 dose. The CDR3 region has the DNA TGTGCCTGGAGTCTCGTCTCTGGAAACACCATATATTTT. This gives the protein CAWSLVSGNTIYF.